The clone carrying this T cell receptor (beta chain) has at least ten counts. V was clipped by 5 bases and J by 4 bases, with 10 bases between them. The CDR3 totals 13 residues. TCRdb re-called the 5' RACE reads with MiXCR, one entry per CDR3 protein. Of 45,000 to 60,000 distinct CDR3 sequences in the sample, around 5.4% were seen once. The sample is drawn from a study of T cells after yellow fever vaccination. Specimen: PBMCs, either bulk or a sorted T-cell subset (CD4+, CD8+, memory, or dextramer-sorted; not recorded which), collected on the day of the yellow fever booster vaccination. The genes are TRBV12-3 or TRBV12-4 and TRBJ2-3, with unresolved D. The sequence was collected from a young man who received the YFV17D yellow fever vaccine. The CDR3 protein is CASSLTLADTQYF. The CDR3 bases are TGTGCCAGCAGTCTCACTTTGGCAGATACGCAGTATTTT.